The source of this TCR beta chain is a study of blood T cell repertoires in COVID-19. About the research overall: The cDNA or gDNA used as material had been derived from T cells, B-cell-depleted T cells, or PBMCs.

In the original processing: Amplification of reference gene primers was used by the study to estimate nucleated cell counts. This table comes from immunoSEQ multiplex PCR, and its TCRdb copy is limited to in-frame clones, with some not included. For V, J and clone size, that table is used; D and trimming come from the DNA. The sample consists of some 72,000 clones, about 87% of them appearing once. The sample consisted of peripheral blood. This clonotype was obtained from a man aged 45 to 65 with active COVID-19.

The CDR3 DNA follows: TGTGCCATCAGTGGGACTAGCGGGAGGGCCCTCGGGGAGCTGTTTTTT. Translating it yields CAISGTSGRALGELFF. The chain has TRBV10-3 and TRBJ2-2, with TRBD2 identical over 15 bases. The V segment lost 4 bases and the J segment 7 bases; nucleotides outside the gene matches: 4. The CDR3 totals 16 residues. Germline V gene data show CDR1 as ENHRY and CDR2 as SYGVKD.